This T cell receptor (beta chain) was captured in a study of blood T cell repertoires in COVID-19. Study as a whole: COVID-19 samples collected from the United States, Italy and Spain covered acute and convalescent phases. T cells, B-cell-depleted T cells, or PBMCs provided the cDNA or gDNA that served as material.

Per the original data handling: Nucleated cell number was recorded as an estimate derived from reference gene primer amplification. Assay: immunoSEQ multiplex PCR; the TCRdb copy retains only in-frame clones and omits some. V, J and clone size are taken as reported in that table, and D and trimming were inferred from the DNA itself. The sample has 190,000 or so clones, approximately 80% seen once. This clone has more than one count but fewer than ten. Seattle patient enrollment occurred during active infection, with longitudinal follow-up thereafter. The CDR3 extends over 15 amino acids. V trimming: 4 bases; J trimming: 6 bases; junction bases outside the gene matches: 3. Germline V gene sequence: CDR1 SGHDN, CDR2 FVKESK.

The chain couples TRBV14 to TRBJ1-6, with TRBD1 matching over 10 bases. The sample comprised peripheral blood. This sequence was found in a man between 60 and 75 years old with COVID-19, enrolled during active disease. In DNA form, the CDR3 reads TGTGCCAGCAGCCCGCGACAGGGGGCTAATTCACCCCTCCACTTT. Its translation: CASSPRQGANSPLHF. The complete variable domain, with remaining parts taken from reference TRBV14 and TRBJ1-6, reads EAGVTQFPSHSVIEKGQTVTLRCDPISGHDNLYWYRRVMGKEIKFLLHFVKESKQDESGMPNNRFLAERTGGTYSTLKVQPAELEDSGVYFCASSPRQGANSPLHFGNGTRLTVT.